This record looks at one T cell receptor beta chain sequence and its context. The sample belongs to a study of OX40 agonist ivuxolimab in advanced cancers. Study-wide context: Earlier anti-PD-1, anti-PD-L1 or anti-CTLA-4 therapy was permitted; over 35% had received some.

Libraries were prepared by immunoSEQ multiplex PCR; TCRdb keeps only in-frame clonotypes and omits some of them. Of tens of thousands of clones in the sample, approximately 85% were seen once. The CDR3 contains 14 residues. Germline CDR1 reads SGHDT; CDR2 reads YYEEEE. V lost 0 bases to trimming and J lost 4 bases, with 8 bases between them. The material sequenced was CD4+ or CD8+ T cells sorted from blood, taken in a trial of the OX40 agonist ivuxolimab. This sequence joins TRBV5-6 and TRBJ1-3, with D hard to call. The clonotype originates from an adult with an advanced solid tumor such as melanoma, head and neck, liver or kidney cancer. This CDR3 reads CASSLGVRGNTIYF. CDR3 bases: TGTGCCAGCAGCTTGGGTGTGAGAGGAAACACCATATATTTT.